This TCR beta chain stems from a study of blood T cells in healthy people across ages. A second roughly 7 to 11 cycle PCR used barcoded and J-beta primers. TCRdb reprocessed the 5' RACE reads with MiXCR, giving one entry per CDR3 protein. The sample holds about 1.4 million distinct CDR3 sequences; approximately 59% are singletons and the top ten take more than 6%. Total RNA amounts of at least 5 micrograms were extracted per sample. Specimen: blood. The receptor comes from a man younger than 35 in good health.

The CDR3 DNA reads as TGTGCCAGCAGCCCAAGTAGCGGTGGTCCCTATGTAGATTCACCCCTCCACTTT. Residues: CASSPSSGGPYVDSPLHF. The rearrangement links TRBV11-2 to TRBJ1-6; D unclear. CDR1 is SGHAT, CDR2 FQNNGV, per germline. This CDR3 contains 18 residues. Trimming stripped 5 bases from V and 8 bases from J, with 25 bases between.